This T cell receptor (beta chain) originates from a study of molecular identifiers for immune sequencing clone quantification. J was trimmed by 2 bases and V by 0 bases; bases with no gene match: 4. CDR1 is LGHNA, CDR2 YSLEER, per germline. This CDR3 is built from 16 residues. TCRdb recomputed calls from the PCR reads with MiXCR, one row per CDR3 protein. The top ten clones hold 0.78% of a sample with hundreds of thousands of distinct CDR3 sequences, about 25% of them seen once. Material: naive CD8+ T cells from blood, with Jurkat cell RNA spiked in. Documented subset: FACS-sorted CD8+CD4-CCR7+CD45RA+ naive T cells. V and J are TRBV4-3 and TRBJ1-5, with 7 bases aligning to TRBD1. This receptor was obtained from a human donor in good health. Some libraries in this study had Jurkat cell RNA spiked in. This CDR3 is CASSQETGNGNQPQHF. In DNA form, the CDR3 reads TGCGCCAGCAGCCAAGAGACAGGGAATGGCAATCAGCCCCAGCATTTT.